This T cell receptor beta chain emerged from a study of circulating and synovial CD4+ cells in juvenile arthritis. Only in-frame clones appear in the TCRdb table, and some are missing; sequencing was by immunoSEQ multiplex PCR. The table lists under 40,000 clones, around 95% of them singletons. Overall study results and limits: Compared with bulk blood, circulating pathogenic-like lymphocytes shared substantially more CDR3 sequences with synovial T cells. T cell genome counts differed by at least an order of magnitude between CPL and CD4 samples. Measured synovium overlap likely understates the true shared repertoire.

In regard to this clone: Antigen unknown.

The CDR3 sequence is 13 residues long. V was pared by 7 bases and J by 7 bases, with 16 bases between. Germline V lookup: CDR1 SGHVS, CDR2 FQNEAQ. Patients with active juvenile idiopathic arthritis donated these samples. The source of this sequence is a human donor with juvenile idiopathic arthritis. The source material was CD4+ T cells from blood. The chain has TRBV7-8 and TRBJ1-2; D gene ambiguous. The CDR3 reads CASNLGITSGYTF. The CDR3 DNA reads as TGTGCCAGCAACTTGGGGATCACTAGTGGCTACACCTTC.